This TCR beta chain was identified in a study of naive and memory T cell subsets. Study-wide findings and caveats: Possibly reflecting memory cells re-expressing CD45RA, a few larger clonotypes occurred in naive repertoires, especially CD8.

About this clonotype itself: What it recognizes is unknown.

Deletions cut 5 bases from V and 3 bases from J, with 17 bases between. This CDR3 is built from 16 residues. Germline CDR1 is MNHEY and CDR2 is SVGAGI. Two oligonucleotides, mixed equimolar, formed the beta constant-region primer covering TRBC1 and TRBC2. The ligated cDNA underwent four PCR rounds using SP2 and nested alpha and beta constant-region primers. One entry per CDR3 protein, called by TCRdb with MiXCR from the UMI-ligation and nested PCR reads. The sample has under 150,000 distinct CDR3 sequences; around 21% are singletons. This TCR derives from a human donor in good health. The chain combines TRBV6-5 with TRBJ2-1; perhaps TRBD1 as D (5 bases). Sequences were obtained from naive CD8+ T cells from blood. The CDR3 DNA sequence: TGTGCCAGCAGTCCCCGACAGTCGGGCTACTACAATGAGCAGTTCTTC. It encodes CASSPRQSGYYNEQFF.